The clone carrying this TCR beta chain was seen once. Its matching antigen is unknown. An amount of RNA that ranged from roughly 0.5 to 1 ug was reverse transcribed with random hexamers. Amplification of the TCR beta CDR3 was carried out by immunoSEQ multiplex PCR, which spanned a total of 54 Vbeta and 13 Jbeta segments. Via MiXCR, TCRdb re-called the immunoSEQ multiplex PCR reads, giving one row per CDR3 protein. This sample yields hundreds of thousands of distinct CDR3 sequences, of which approximately 85% are seen a single time; approximately 0.11% belongs to the top ten. From blood CD8+ and CD4+ T cells, the TCR beta chain was sequenced. After removal of 2 bases from V and 0 bases from J, the junction contained 12 bases not matched to a gene. Germline V CDR1 and CDR2: MNHEY, SVGAGI. The CDR3 covers 19 residues. These data belong to a study of CD8 T cells in Susac syndrome. Whole-study results and caveats: The study recognized that its TCR sequencing and HLA analysis covered a relatively small number of individuals.

The V gene is TRBV6-5, the J gene TRBJ2-1, with TRBD2 identical over 8 bases. The TCR was taken from a human donor with multiple sclerosis. The specimen sequenced was CD8+ T cells from PBMCs. The CDR3 sequence is CASSYVAVLAGDSYNEQFF. The CDR3 DNA sequence: TGTGCCAGCAGTTACGTAGCTGTGCTAGCGGGCGACTCCTACAATGAGCAGTTCTTC.